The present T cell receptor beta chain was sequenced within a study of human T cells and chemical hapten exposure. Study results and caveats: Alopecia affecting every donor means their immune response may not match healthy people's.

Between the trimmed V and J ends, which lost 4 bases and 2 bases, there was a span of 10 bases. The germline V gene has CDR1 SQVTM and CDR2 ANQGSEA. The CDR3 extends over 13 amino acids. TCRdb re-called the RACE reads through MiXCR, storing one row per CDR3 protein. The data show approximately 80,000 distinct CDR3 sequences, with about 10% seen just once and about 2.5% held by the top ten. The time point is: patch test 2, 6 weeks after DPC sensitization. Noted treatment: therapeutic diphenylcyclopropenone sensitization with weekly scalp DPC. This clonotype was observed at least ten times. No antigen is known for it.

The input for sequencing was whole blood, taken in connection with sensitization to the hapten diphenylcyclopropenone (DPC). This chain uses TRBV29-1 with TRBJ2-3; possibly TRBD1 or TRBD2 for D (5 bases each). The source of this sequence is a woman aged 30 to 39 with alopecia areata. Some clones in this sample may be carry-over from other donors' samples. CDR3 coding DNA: TGCAGCGTTGGCCGGGACCACACAGATACGCAGTATTTT. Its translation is CSVGRDHTDTQYF.